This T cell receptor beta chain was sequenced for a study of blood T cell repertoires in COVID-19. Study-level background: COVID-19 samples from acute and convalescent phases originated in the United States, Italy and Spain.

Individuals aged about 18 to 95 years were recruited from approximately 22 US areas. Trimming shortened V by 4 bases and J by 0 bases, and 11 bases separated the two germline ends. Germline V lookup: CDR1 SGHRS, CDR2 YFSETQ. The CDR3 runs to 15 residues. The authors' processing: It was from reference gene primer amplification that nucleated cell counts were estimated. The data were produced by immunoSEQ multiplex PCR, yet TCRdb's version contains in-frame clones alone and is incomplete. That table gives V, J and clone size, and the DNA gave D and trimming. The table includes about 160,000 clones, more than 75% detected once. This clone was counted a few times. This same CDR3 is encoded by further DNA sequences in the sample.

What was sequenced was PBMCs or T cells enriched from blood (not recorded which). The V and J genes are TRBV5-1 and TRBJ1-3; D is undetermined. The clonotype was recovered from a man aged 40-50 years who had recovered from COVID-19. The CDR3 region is CASSLDGSSGNTIYF. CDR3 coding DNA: TGCGCCAGCAGCCTCGACGGGAGCTCTGGAAACACCATATATTTT.